This T cell receptor beta chain derives from a study of blood T cell repertoires in COVID-19. About the research overall: The study drew acute and convalescent COVID-19 samples from the United States, Italy and Spain.

This clone has only one observation. Original analysis: Amplification with reference gene primers provided the estimates of nucleated cell counts. TCRdb's table, derived via immunoSEQ multiplex PCR, lists solely in-frame clones and lacks some. From that table come the V and J calls and clone size; the DNA was used to work out D and trimming. The sample contains some 200,000 clones, 88% of which appear only once. The CDR3 is made up of 16 amino acids. In germline, CDR1 is LGHDT, CDR2 YNNKEL (reference sequence). Losses at the gene ends were 2 bases for V and 5 bases for J; bases not matched to a gene: 7.

The clonotype originates from a man in his late teens or twenties with active or convalescent COVID-19. Sequenced input: peripheral blood. The rearrangement uses TRBV3-1 (or the pseudogene TRBV3-2) and TRBJ2-7, with 12 bases that match TRBD1. This CDR3 reads CASSQRGTGGTDEQYF. In nucleotides, the CDR3 is TGTGCCAGCAGCCAACGGGGGACAGGGGGCACCGACGAGCAGTACTTC.